This entry lists 18 T cell receptor beta chains sequenced from one sample in a study of T cells in Graves' hyperthyroidism and ophthalmopathy. RNA transcripts gave rise to amplified TCR beta CDR3 regions. Primed by the HTBI set, a first-round RT-PCR was run on the TCR CDR3. In TCRdb, the multiplex PCR reads were re-called with MiXCR into one record per CDR3 protein. The sample lists under 700,000 distinct CDR3 sequences; approximately 15% were seen once. The material sequenced was blood. The receptors shown here come from a young woman with Graves' hyperthyroidism.

J is TRBJ2-3 and V is TRBV7-7, with D possibly TRBD2 on 6 matching bases. V dropped 5 bases and J dropped 2 bases, with 8 bases sitting between them. The CDR3 runs to 13 residues. CDR1 is SSHAT, CDR2 FNYEAQ, per germline (reference sequence). The CDR3 DNA is TGTGCCAGCAGCGCGGGGCTCACAGATACGCAGTATTTT. Its protein is CASSAGLTDTQYF.

The gene calls are TRBV12-3 or TRBV12-4 and TRBJ2-3; 11 nucleotides align to TRBD2. The CDR3 runs 15 residues. Losses at the gene ends were 6 bases for V and 6 bases for J; bases not matched to a gene: 8. The CDR3 protein is CASRGTSGGRDTQYF. CDR3 sequence (DNA): TGTGCCAGCAGGGGGACTAGCGGAGGGAGGGATACGCAGTATTTT.

This clonotype was observed at least ten times. The chain links TRBV12-3 or TRBV12-4 to TRBJ1-1; D is unresolved. Trimming left V 7 bases short and J 4 bases short, with 13 bases between. This CDR3 spans 13 amino acids. The CDR3 bases are TGTGCCAGCAACCCCCAAGCGAGCACTGAAGCTTTCTTT. It is translated as CASNPQASTEAFF.

This chain connects TRBV11-3 to TRBJ2-6; tentative D call: TRBD1 (6 bases). Per germline, CDR1 SGHNT and CDR2 YENEEA. Trimming took 5 bases from V and 0 from J, leaving 17 bases between them. This CDR3 has 18 residues. The CDR3 here is CASSPRQDPYSGANVLTF. The CDR3 coding sequence is TGTGCCAGCAGCCCCCGACAGGACCCGTACTCTGGGGCCAACGTCCTGACTTTC. Full variable domain (remainder filled in from reference TRBV11-3 and TRBJ2-6): EAGVVQSPRYKIIEKKQPVAFWCNPISGHNTLYWYLQNLGQGPELLIRYENEEAVDDSQLPKDRFSAERLKGVDSTLKIQPAELGDSAVYLCASSPRQDPYSGANVLTFGAGSRLTVL.

With respect to this clonotype: One junction end does not reproduce the germline sequence, and a read error may be involved. The rearrangement links TRBV11-2 to TRBJ1-2; TRBD1 aligns across 12 bases. This CDR3 is built from 16 residues. Per germline, CDR1 SGHAT and CDR2 FQNNGV. The CDR3 is CASSLTGTGGSYGYSF. For the CDR3, the DNA is TGTGCCAGCAGCTTAACCGGGACAGGGGGCAGCTATGGCTACAGCTTC.

The V call is TRBV9, the J call TRBJ2-5; D may be TRBD2 (6 bases). CDR1 is SGDLS and CDR2 is YYNGEE in the germline V gene. The V gene lost 0 bases and the J gene lost 5 bases, with 14 bases spanning the gap. The CDR3 has 15 amino acids. As DNA, the CDR3 is TGTGCCAGCAGCGTAGCGCGGGGTTTGGAGGAGACCCAGTACTTC. Its protein is CASSVARGLEETQYF.

This sequence joins TRBV5-4 and TRBJ2-3; D ambiguous. Germline values: CDR1 SGHNT, CDR2 YYREEE (reference sequence). The CDR3 length is 12 residues. V shed 0 bases and J shed 4 bases, with 3 bases lying between them. DNA for the CDR3: TGTGCCAGCAGCTTGGAACCAGATACGCAGTATTTT. Its translation is CASSLEPDTQYF. The full variable domain, rest sourced from reference TRBV5-4 and TRBJ2-3, is ETGVTQSPTHLIKTRGQQVTLRCSSQSGHNTVSWYQQALGQGPQFIFQYYREEENGRGNFPPRFSGLQFPNYSSELNVNALELDDSALYLCASSLEPDTQYFGPGTRLTVL.

This clonotype was found many times. CDR3 sequence (DNA): TGTGCCAGCAGCCAGACTATTTCCGAGCAGTACTTC. Protein product: CASSQTISEQYF. The J gene is TRBJ2-7, the V gene TRBV7-9, with TRBD2 as a possible D gene (5 bases). The CDR3 contains 12 residues. V was clipped by 5 bases and J by 6 bases, with 11 bases between them. From germline, CDR1 is SEHNR and CDR2 FQNEAQ (reference sequence).

This clonotype turned up a few times. The rearrangement uses TRBV14 and TRBJ2-1; 9 bases are a match to TRBD2. The CDR3 has 15 residues. The V segment lost 1 base and the J segment 5 bases; nucleotides outside the gene matches: 3. Germline lookup yields CDR1 SGHDN and CDR2 FVKESK. The CDR3 reads CASSQVGLANNEQFF. The CDR3 region has the DNA TGTGCCAGCAGCCAAGTGGGACTAGCCAACAATGAGCAGTTCTTC.

The sample holds many counts of this clonotype. The chain uses TRBV13 and TRBJ1-1, with 7 bases that match TRBD1. The CDR3 is made up of 17 amino acids. The germline V gene encodes CDR1 PRHDT and CDR2 FYEKMQ (reference sequence). With 5 bases clipped from V and 0 bases from J, the junction kept 12 bases outside the gene matches. CDR3 DNA sequence: TGTGCCAGCAGCAAGCCGGCGGGACAGAGGATGAACACTGAAGCTTTCTTT. This gives the protein CASSKPAGQRMNTEAFF.

This clonotype has a handful of counts. The genes are TRBV27 and TRBJ1-2, with a tentative D call TRBD1 (5 bases). Germline V CDR1 and CDR2: MNHEY, SMNVEV (reference sequence). This CDR3 comprises 17 residues. V shed 4 bases and J shed 8 bases, with 26 bases lying between them. The CDR3 spells CASSSVGRDPLVRGYTF. The CDR3 DNA reads TGTGCCAGCAGTTCTGTTGGTAGGGACCCCCTCGTACGGGGCTACACCTTC.

The rearrangement links TRBV5-1 to TRBJ2-7, with a weak D call TRBD1 (5 bases). Per germline, CDR1 SGHRS and CDR2 YFSETQ. With 5 bases removed from V and 4 bases from J, the gap between germline ends came to 13 bases. This CDR3 has 13 amino acids. DNA for the CDR3: TGCGCCAGCAGTTGGCAGGGTAAATACGAGCAGTACTTC. As protein: CASSWQGKYEQYF. Filled out from reference TRBV5-1 and TRBJ2-7, the complete variable domain reads KAGVTQTPRYLIKTRGQQVTLSCSPISGHRSVSWYQQTPGQGLQFLFEYFSETQRNKGNFPGRFSGRQFSNSRSEMNVSTLELGDSALYLCASSWQGKYEQYFGPGTRLTVT.

V gene TRBV25-1 combines with J gene TRBJ2-3, with D perhaps matching TRBD2 (5 bases). V lost 3 bases and J 6 bases, leaving 10 bases between the germline ends. The CDR3 is 13 amino acids. Germline V gene data show CDR1 as MGHDK and CDR2 as SYGVNS. CDR3 in DNA: TGTGCCAGCAGTGACCTCCCGGGGGATACGCAGTATTTT. It codes for CASSDLPGDTQYF.

This clonotype was found many times. The CDR3 DNA follows: TGTGCCAGCAGCCCGCGCCCTCACGAGCAGTACTTC. Translation gives CASSPRPHEQYF. The chain recombines TRBV7-9 with TRBJ2-7; the D is unclear. V dropped 5 bases and J dropped 5 bases, with 10 bases sitting between them. The CDR3 is made up of 12 amino acids. CDR1 is SEHNR, CDR2 FQNEAQ, per germline (reference sequence). Full variable domain (remainder filled in from reference TRBV7-9 and TRBJ2-7): DTGVSQNPRHKITKRGQNVTFRCDPISEHNRLYWYRQTLGQGPEFLTYFQNEAQLEKSRLLSDRFSAERPKGSFSTLEIQRTEQGDSAMYLCASSPRPHEQYFGPGTRLTVT.

The chain recombines TRBV19 with TRBJ1-1; maybe TRBD1 (6 bases). V lost 4 bases to trimming and J lost 0 bases, with 9 bases between them. Germline V CDR1 and CDR2: LNHDA, SQIVND (reference sequence). The CDR3 length is 14 residues. CDR3 loop: CASSTGHLNTEAFF. The DNA for the CDR3 is TGTGCCAGTAGTACGGGACACCTGAACACTGAAGCTTTCTTT.

This clonotype was counted ten times or more. The chain is built from TRBV5-1 and TRBJ2-1, with TRBD2 matching 15 bases. CDR1 is SGHRS, CDR2 YFSETQ, per germline. The V segment lost 6 bases and the J segment 4 bases; nucleotides outside the gene matches: 11. This CDR3 is 18 amino acids long. The CDR3 DNA follows: TGCGCCAGCACCACACGGACTAGCGGGGGGGCCTTGTACAATGAGCAGTTCTTC. It is translated as CASTTRTSGGALYNEQFF.

This clonotype was counted at least ten times. The V call is TRBV6-1, the J call TRBJ2-1; TRBD2 matches at 8 bases. There are 14 residues in the CDR3. The germline CDR1 and CDR2 sequences are MNHNS and SASEGT. With 7 bases clipped from V and 7 bases from J, the junction kept 9 bases outside the gene matches. The CDR3 nucleotides are TGTGCCAGCATGTGGCTAGCGGGTAGGAATGAGCAGTTCTTC. As protein: CASMWLAGRNEQFF.

This clonotype came up many times. The chain carries TRBV2 and TRBJ2-7, with a weak D call TRBD1 (6 bases). Trimming removed 6 bases from V and 9 bases from J, with 21 bases in between. The length of the CDR3 is 14 residues. Germline V gives CDR1 SNHLY, CDR2 FYNNEI. DNA for the CDR3: TGTGCCAGCAGGAAGGACAGAGCCCCGTTGGGGCAGTACTTC. Its translation: CASRKDRAPLGQYF.